Ten or more counts support the clone carrying this T cell receptor (beta chain). These data originate in a study of Graves' ophthalmopathy and Graves' hyperthyroidism. V lost 6 bases and J lost 2; bases outside the gene matches: 4. Per germline, CDR1 SGHAT and CDR2 FQNNGV. The CDR3 contains 14 residues. The authors amplified TCR beta CDR3 regions from RNA transcripts. Amplification began with first-round RT-PCR using HTBI primers, then second-round multiplex PCR was performed. MiXCR, run by TCRdb on the multiplex PCR reads, gives a single entry per CDR3 protein. The sample comprises some 380,000 distinct CDR3 sequences, 15% of which are singletons, and roughly 7% rests with the top ten.

Sequencing was done on a sample of peripheral blood. The TCR comes from a woman aged 18-30 years with stable Graves' hyperthyroidism. The V and J genes are TRBV11-2 and TRBJ2-7; TRBD2 agrees at 10 bases. CDR3 in DNA: TGTGCCAGCAGGCCTCTAGCGGGGGCCTACGAGCAGTACTTC. It translates to CASRPLAGAYEQYF.